This T cell receptor (beta chain) was found in a study of blood T cell repertoires in COVID-19. Across the study: Collection of acute and convalescent COVID-19 samples took place in the United States, Italy and Spain. From T cells, B-cell-depleted T cells, or PBMCs came the material, which was cDNA or gDNA.

Methods used by the authors: Estimated nucleated cell counts came from reference gene primer amplification. Profiling relied on immunoSEQ multiplex PCR, and the TCRdb table lists in-frame clones only, not all of them. V, J and clone size are taken as reported in that table, and D and trimming were inferred from the DNA itself. The sample has around 200,000 clones; 85% to 90% are singletons. The CDR3 sequence is 13 residues long. Germline CDR1 and CDR2: MDHEN and SYDVKM. Trimming pared 8 bases from V and 5 bases from J, leaving 15 bases between. This sequence joins TRBV28 and TRBJ1-1; D is possibly TRBD1 (6 bases). Sequencing was carried out using peripheral blood. The TCR originated in a middle-aged man with active or convalescent COVID-19. CDR3 sequence reads: CASASGGGTEAFF. CDR3 sequence (DNA): TGTGCCAGCGCCTCGGGGGGCGGAACTGAAGCTTTCTTT. Variable domain in full (rest from reference TRBV28 and TRBJ1-1): DVKVTQSSRYLVKRTGEKVFLECVQDMDHENMFWYRQDPGLGLRLIYFSYDVKMKEKGDIPEGYSVSREKKERFSLILESASTNQTSMYLCASASGGGTEAFFGQGTRLTVV.